This TCR beta chain was identified in a study of blood T cell repertoires in COVID-19. Study context: PBMCs, B-cell-depleted T cells, or T cells were the source of the cDNA or gDNA that made up the material.

There are 14 residues in the CDR3. V was clipped by 3 bases and J by 2 bases, with 12 bases between them. Germline loops: CDR1 DFQATT, CDR2 SNEGSKA (reference sequence). Source study methods: Estimated nucleated cell counts came from reference gene primer amplification. Using immunoSEQ multiplex PCR, the repertoire was profiled, and TCRdb retains in-frame clones only, with some absent. The V and J calls and clone size were taken over from that table, and D and trimming were inferred from the DNA. The table includes 360,000 or so clones, 80% to 85% detected once. The sequence came from a woman between 50 and 59 years old who had recovered from COVID-19. The gene calls are TRBV20-1 and TRBJ2-3, with D possibly matching TRBD2 (5 bases). Sequenced sample: PBMCs or T cells enriched from blood (not recorded which). CDR3 nucleotide sequence: TGCAGTGCTAGTGACTACTCCTACACAGATACGCAGTATTTT. Translating gives CSASDYSYTDTQYF.